The subject of this entry is one T cell receptor beta chain. Its target is not known. No infections or other immune events were documented during collection. The data were taken from a study of identifying expanded T cells in peripheral blood. Overall study findings and caveats: Differentially abundant clones: roughly 1.2 between replicates, 16.4 at around 2 weeks, approximately 18 at four. Variance in clone template counts between roughly two-week samples significantly increased with total template count across all healthy donors.

The protocol was immunoSEQ multiplex PCR, while the TCRdb copy is restricted to in-frame clones and leaves out a portion. The top ten clones hold around 19% of a sample with over 70,000 clones, around 90% of them seen once. The sample comprised blood. The sequence was collected from a person aged 18 to 75 in good health.

CDR3 sequence (DNA): TGCGCCAGCAGCTTGCGGACAGGGGACACCGGGGAGCTGTTTTTT. Translation gives CASSLRTGDTGELFF. The gene calls are TRBV5-1 and TRBJ2-2; TRBD1 aligns across 9 bases. The CDR3 is made up of 15 amino acids. V was clipped by 1 base and J by 3 bases; unmatched bases: 1. Germline V gene lookup returns CDR1 SGHRS and CDR2 YFSETQ.